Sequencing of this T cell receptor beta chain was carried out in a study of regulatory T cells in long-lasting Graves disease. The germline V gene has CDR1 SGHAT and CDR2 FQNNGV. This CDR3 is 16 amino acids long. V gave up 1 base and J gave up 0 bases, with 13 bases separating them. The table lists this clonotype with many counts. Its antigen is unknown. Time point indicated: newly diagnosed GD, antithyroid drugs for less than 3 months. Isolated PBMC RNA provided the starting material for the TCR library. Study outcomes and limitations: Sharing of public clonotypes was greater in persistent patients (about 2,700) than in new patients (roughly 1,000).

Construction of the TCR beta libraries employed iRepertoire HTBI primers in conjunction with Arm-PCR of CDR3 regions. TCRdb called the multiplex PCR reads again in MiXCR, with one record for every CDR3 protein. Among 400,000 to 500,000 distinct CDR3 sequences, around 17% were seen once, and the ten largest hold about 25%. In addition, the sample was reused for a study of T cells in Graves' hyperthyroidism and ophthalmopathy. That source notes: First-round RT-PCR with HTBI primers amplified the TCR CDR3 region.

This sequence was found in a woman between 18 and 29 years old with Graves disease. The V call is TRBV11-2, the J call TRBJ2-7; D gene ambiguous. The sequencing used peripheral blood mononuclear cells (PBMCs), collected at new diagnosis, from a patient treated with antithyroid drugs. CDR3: CASSLGWGWSSYEQYF. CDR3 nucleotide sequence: TGTGCCAGCAGCTTAGGTTGGGGTTGGAGCTCCTACGAGCAGTACTTC. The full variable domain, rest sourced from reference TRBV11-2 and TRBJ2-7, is EAGVAQSPRYKIIEKRQSVAFWCNPISGHATLYWYQQILGQGPKLLIQFQNNGVVDDSQLPKDRFSAERLKGVDSTLKIQPAKLEDSAVYLCASSLGWGWSSYEQYFGPGTRLTVT.